What follows is one TCR beta chain and its context. The target antigen is unknown. The sample comes from a study of T cell repertoires in cytomegalovirus infection. Findings and caveats of the study: The cumulative frequency of public TCR beta families distinguished individuals who carried CMV together with the relevant HLA.

Trimming cost V 6 bases and J 2 bases, with 17 bases left between them. The CDR3 extends over 16 amino acids. CDR1 is LNHDA, CDR2 SQIVND, per germline (reference sequence). TCRdb reprocessed the reads via MiXCR and lists one record per CDR3 protein. The sample includes some 700,000 distinct CDR3 sequences, around 32% of them seen just once. The sequence was collected from a human donor in good health (CMV status not recorded). Some clones in this sample may be carry-over from other donors' samples. The sample consisted of cultured PBMCs, taken from culture after CMV antigen stimulation. The V call is TRBV19, the J call TRBJ2-4; D perhaps matches TRBD2 (6 bases). CDR3 sequence reads: CASRLQGGNTKNIQYF. The CDR3 DNA follows: TGTGCCAGTAGACTCCAGGGAGGAAACACCAAAAACATTCAGTACTTC. Together with reference TRBV19 and TRBJ2-4, the CDR3 gives the full variable domain: DGGITQSPKYLFRKEGQNVTLSCEQNLNHDAMYWYRQDPGQGLRLIYYSQIVNDFQKGDIAEGYSVSREKKESFPLTVTSAQKNPTAFYLCASRLQGGNTKNIQYFGAGTRLSVL.